The 21 T cell receptor beta chains given below trace back to one sample, sequenced in a study of T cell clones after liver transplantation. Data came from immunoSEQ multiplex PCR; TCRdb stores just in-frame clones and leaves some out. The table has roughly 120,000 clones, around nine tenths seen once. The starting material was CD4+ T cells from blood, obtained 12 months after liver transplant. These receptors came from a human patient who received a liver transplant. Some T cells may be provided by the graft donor.

V is TRBV11-2 and J is TRBJ2-2; a possible D gene is TRBD2 (5 bases). The CDR3 spans 19 residues. Trimming removed 0 bases from V and 1 base from J, with 18 bases in between. Germline CDR1 and CDR2: SGHAT and FQNNGV. This CDR3 reads CASSLDPGPRSGNTGELFF. The DNA for the CDR3 is TGTGCCAGCAGCTTAGATCCCGGGCCCCGAAGCGGGAACACCGGGGAGCTGTTTTTT.

The rearrangement joins TRBV13 to TRBJ2-1, with 14 nucleotides matching TRBD2. Germline V gene sequence: CDR1 PRHDT, CDR2 FYEKMQ (reference sequence). V gave up 2 bases and J gave up 0 bases; unmatched junction bases: 9. The CDR3 is 20 amino acids. The CDR3 coding sequence is TGTGCCAGCAGCTTATACCATCGGACTAGCGGGAGGAGCTCCTACAATGAGCAGTTCTTC. Residues: CASSLYHRTSGRSSYNEQFF.

The chain uses TRBV29-1 and TRBJ2-2; TRBD2 matches 7 bases. V lost 4 bases, J lost 4 bases, and 6 bases stayed unmatched. The CDR3 has 14 amino acids. Per germline, CDR1 SQVTM and CDR2 ANQGSEA. The CDR3 DNA follows: TGCAGCGTTGGTTGGGGAGGGGCCACCGGGGAGCTGTTTTTT. It encodes CSVGWGGATGELFF.

This sequence joins TRBV11-2 and TRBJ1-4, with TRBD1 as a possible D gene (6 bases). The CDR3 length is 13 residues. The germline V gene has CDR1 SGHAT and CDR2 FQNNGV. Trimming took 3 bases from V and 6 from J, leaving 8 bases between them. CDR3: CASSFGGYEKLFF. CDR3 DNA sequence: TGTGCCAGCAGCTTTGGGGGCTATGAAAAACTGTTTTTT.

The chain is built from TRBV11-2 and TRBJ2-5; TRBD2 matches 8 bases. The CDR3 totals 14 residues. The V gene's germline CDR1 is SGHAT and CDR2 FQNNGV. With V trimmed by 8 bases and J by 5 bases, 10 bases remained unmatched. The chain's CDR3 is CASGVRGGQETQYF. For the CDR3, the DNA is TGTGCCAGCGGGGTTCGGGGGGGCCAGGAGACCCAGTACTTC.

The CDR3 region has the DNA TGTGCCAGCAGGAAGGGGACAGGGGCTTATAGCAATCAGCCCCAGCATTTT. Amino acid sequence: CASRKGTGAYSNQPQHF. This sequence joins TRBV2 and TRBJ1-5; the match to TRBD1 covers 10 bases. V was pared by 6 bases and J by 0 bases, with 8 bases of the junction left unmatched. The CDR3 spans 17 residues. Germline V gives CDR1 SNHLY, CDR2 FYNNEI.

This chain joins TRBV27 and TRBJ1-1; 10 bases align to TRBD1. CDR3 length: 14 amino acids. The V segment lost 4 bases and the J segment 5 bases; nucleotides outside the gene matches: 4. In germline, CDR1 is MNHEY, CDR2 SMNVEV (reference sequence). The CDR3 spells CASSWDRGRTEAFF. CDR3 nucleotide sequence: TGTGCCAGCAGTTGGGACAGGGGCAGGACTGAAGCTTTCTTT.

The J gene is TRBJ2-7, the V gene TRBV5-1; 11 positions match TRBD1. This CDR3 region has 15 residues. Per germline, CDR1 SGHRS and CDR2 YFSETQ. V lost 0 bases and J lost 5; bases outside the gene matches: 4. The CDR3 DNA reads as TGCGCCAGCAGCTTGGGGACAGGGGGCCTCCACGAGCAGTACTTC. This translates into CASSLGTGGLHEQYF.

The genes are TRBV5-1 and TRBJ2-3, with 8 nucleotides matching TRBD1. The CDR3 spans 16 residues. CDR1 is SGHRS and CDR2 is YFSETQ in the germline V gene. The V gene end was trimmed by 2 bases and the J gene end by 6 bases; junction bases not matched to a gene: 11. CDR3 DNA: TGCGCCAGCAGCTTCAGCTGGCAGGGGGCGCAGGATACGCAGTATTTT. Translation gives CASSFSWQGAQDTQYF. Complete variable domain (other parts from reference TRBV5-1 and TRBJ2-3): KAGVTQTPRYLIKTRGQQVTLSCSPISGHRSVSWYQQTPGQGLQFLFEYFSETQRNKGNFPGRFSGRQFSNSRSEMNVSTLELGDSALYLCASSFSWQGAQDTQYFGPGTRLTVL.

This clone is a singleton in its sample. The chain couples TRBV5-1 to TRBJ2-3; 9 positions agree with TRBD2. V lost 0 bases, J lost 6 bases, and 5 bases stayed unmatched. The CDR3 contains 15 residues. CDR1 is SGHRS, CDR2 YFSETQ, per germline. CDR3: CASSLEASGKDTQYF. The CDR3 region has the DNA TGCGCCAGCAGCTTGGAGGCTAGCGGGAAGGATACGCAGTATTTT. Drawing the rest from reference TRBV5-1 and TRBJ2-3, the complete variable domain is KAGVTQTPRYLIKTRGQQVTLSCSPISGHRSVSWYQQTPGQGLQFLFEYFSETQRNKGNFPGRFSGRQFSNSRSEMNVSTLELGDSALYLCASSLEASGKDTQYFGPGTRLTVL.

This chain's CDR3 is CASSLGTGGLVPYEQYF. CDR3 sequence (DNA): TGTGCCAGCAGCTTAGGGACAGGGGGCTTGGTTCCTTACGAGCAGTACTTC. The V and J genes are TRBV7-6 and TRBJ2-7; TRBD1 agrees at 11 bases. J lost 4 bases, V lost 1 base, and 9 bases had no gene match. The CDR3 totals 17 residues. Germline V gene lookup returns CDR1 SGHVS and CDR2 FNYEAQ. The whole variable domain, remainder taken from reference TRBV7-6 and TRBJ2-7, is GAGVSQSPRYKVTKRGQDVALRCDPISGHVSLYWYRQALGQGPEFLTYFNYEAQQDKSGLPNDRFSAERPEGSISTLTIQRTEQRDSAMYRCASSLGTGGLVPYEQYFGPGTRLTVT.

The rearrangement links TRBV6-4 to TRBJ2-2, with 8 nucleotides matching TRBD2. The CDR3 is made up of 14 amino acids. CDR1 and CDR2 from the germline V gene are MRHNA and SNTAGT. The J segment lost 3 bases and the V segment lost 4 bases, leaving 1 base of the junction unmatched. The CDR3 loop reads CASSVLADTGELFF. The DNA of the CDR3 is TGTGCCAGCAGTGTACTAGCGGACACCGGGGAGCTGTTTTTT.

This chain joins TRBV5-1 and TRBJ2-5; 9 nucleotides agree with TRBD1. In germline, CDR1 is SGHRS, CDR2 YFSETQ. The CDR3 totals 15 residues. V shed 4 bases, J shed 5 bases, and the junction held 9 bases outside the gene matches. The CDR3 coding sequence is TGCGCCAGCAGCGTCCGGGACAGGGAAATCGAGACCCAGTACTTC. It translates to CASSVRDREIETQYF. The full variable domain, completed using reference TRBV5-1 and TRBJ2-5, is KAGVTQTPRYLIKTRGQQVTLSCSPISGHRSVSWYQQTPGQGLQFLFEYFSETQRNKGNFPGRFSGRQFSNSRSEMNVSTLELGDSALYLCASSVRDREIETQYFGPGTRLLVL.

This clone was counted a single time. V is TRBV9 and J is TRBJ2-7; D could derive from TRBD1 or TRBD2 (5 bases each). The V end was cut by 4 bases, the J end by 1 base, with 9 bases between. The CDR3 has 13 amino acids. Per the germline V gene, CDR1 is SGDLS and CDR2 is YYNGEE. CDR3 sequence reads: CASSRDQSYEQYF. The DNA for the CDR3 is TGTGCCAGCAGCCGGGACCAGTCCTACGAGCAGTACTTC. Supplemented by reference TRBV9 and TRBJ2-7, the full variable domain reads DSGVTQTPKHLITATGQRVTLRCSPRSGDLSVYWYQQSLDQGLQFLIQYYNGEERAKGNILERFSAQQFPDLHSELNLSSLELGDSALYFCASSRDQSYEQYFGPGTRLTVT.

The chain employs TRBV4-2 and TRBJ2-7, with unresolved D. V shed 0 bases and J shed 7 bases, with 7 bases lying between them. The CDR3 is 12 residues long. Germline loops: CDR1 LGHNA, CDR2 YNFKEQ. The CDR3: CASSQDVEEQYF. CDR3 nucleotides: TGTGCCAGCAGCCAAGACGTAGAGGAGCAGTACTTC.

The chain couples TRBV7-3 to TRBJ2-7; 10 bases map to TRBD2. This CDR3 region has 19 residues. With V trimmed by 0 bases and J by 6 bases, 17 bases remained unmatched. Germline CDR1 SGHTA, CDR2 FQGTGA. The CDR3 region is CASSLTGTSGTTHRSEQYF. DNA for the CDR3: TGTGCCAGCAGCTTAACAGGTACTAGCGGGACAACCCATAGGAGCGAGCAGTACTTC.

J is TRBJ1-2 and V is TRBV25-1; D might be TRBD1 (6 bases). The CDR3 contains 13 residues. Germline V CDR1 and CDR2: MGHDK, SYGVNS. Trimming stripped 5 bases from V and 13 bases from J, with 20 bases between. Written as DNA, the CDR3 is TGTGCCAGCAGTATACAGGGAGGCTTGGATCGCACCTTC. This sequence encodes CASSIQGGLDRTF.

V and J are TRBV28 and TRBJ1-5; tentatively, D is TRBD1 (5 bases). The V and J ends lost 5 bases and 1 base respectively, with 12 bases between them. CDR1 and CDR2 from the germline V gene are MDHEN and SYDVKM. The CDR3 runs 15 residues. CDR3 protein: CASSRIGDSNQPQHF. For the CDR3, the DNA is TGTGCCAGCAGTCGAATCGGGGACAGCAATCAGCCCCAGCATTTT.

This chain links TRBV4-3 with TRBJ2-7; the match to TRBD2 covers 10 bases. Trimming at V came to 1 base and at J to 6 bases, leaving 9 bases not matched to a gene. The CDR3 runs 16 residues. The germline V gene encodes CDR1 LGHNA and CDR2 YSLEER. CDR3 DNA sequence: TGCGCCAGCAGCCAAGGGCTGGCTAGCGGGAGTCCCGAGCAGTACTTC. As protein: CASSQGLASGSPEQYF.

The chain joins TRBV7-2 to TRBJ1-4; tentatively, D is TRBD1 (5 bases). This CDR3 comprises 15 residues. V lost 1 base and J lost 3, with 9 bases in between. Germline CDR1 SGHTA, CDR2 FQGNSA. The CDR3, as DNA: TGTGCCAGCAGCTTAGACAGGAACCCTAATGAAAAACTGTTTTTT. Translated, it gives CASSLDRNPNEKLFF.

Only one count was recorded for this clone. The chain links TRBV5-4 to TRBJ2-6; D is unclear. Germline CDR1 reads SGHNT; CDR2 reads YYREEE (reference sequence). This CDR3 has 13 residues. Trimming left V 10 bases short and J 1 base short, with 9 bases between. CDR3 in DNA: TGTGCCGGCCAAGGATCTGGGGCCAACGTCCTGACTTTC. Its translation is CAGQGSGANVLTF. Full variable domain (outside the CDR3, taken from reference TRBV5-4 and TRBJ2-6): ETGVTQSPTHLIKTRGQQVTLRCSSQSGHNTVSWYQQALGQGPQFIFQYYREEENGRGNFPPRFSGLQFPNYSSELNVNALELDDSALYLCAGQGSGANVLTFGAGSRLTVL.